Given below is one T cell receptor (beta chain) in context. Its antigen is not known. Mismatch with germline at one junction end may stem from a read error. CD4+ and CD8+ T cells were sorted from PBMCs. The data were obtained in a study of CD8+ T cells in alopecia areata. Whole-study results and caveats: Scalp data also include sequences from resident alphabeta T cells of normal skin.

Sequencing relied on a cDNA template that was reverse transcribed from extracted RNA. Produced via immunoSEQ multiplex PCR; TCRdb's table is partial and in-frame only. The repertoire has some 120,000 clones, around 48% of them found once; the top ten carry over 9.5%. The material sequenced was NKG2D-low CD8+ T cells sorted from blood. This receptor was obtained from a human donor with alopecia areata.

CDR3 in amino acids: CASSGPGQTVYTATQYF. CDR3 nucleotides: TGTGCCAGCAGCGGCCCGGGACAGACTGTTTATACAGCTACGCAGTATTTT. The V gene is TRBV7-3, the J gene TRBJ2-3; TRBD1 aligns across 7 bases. CDR1 is SGHTA and CDR2 is FQGTGA in the germline V gene. This CDR3 region has 17 residues.